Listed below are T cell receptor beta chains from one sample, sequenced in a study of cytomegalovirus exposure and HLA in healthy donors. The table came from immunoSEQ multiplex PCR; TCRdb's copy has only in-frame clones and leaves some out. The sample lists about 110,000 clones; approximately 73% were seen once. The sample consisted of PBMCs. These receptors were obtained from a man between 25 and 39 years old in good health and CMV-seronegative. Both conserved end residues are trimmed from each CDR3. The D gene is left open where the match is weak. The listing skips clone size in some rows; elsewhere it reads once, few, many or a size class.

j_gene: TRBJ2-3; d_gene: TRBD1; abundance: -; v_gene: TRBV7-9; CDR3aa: ASSLVIWDRNADTQY
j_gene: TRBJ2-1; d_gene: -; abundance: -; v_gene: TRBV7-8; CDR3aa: ASSQGYENNEQF
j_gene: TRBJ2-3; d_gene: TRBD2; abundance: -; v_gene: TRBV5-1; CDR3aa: ASSPDPGLGTDTQY
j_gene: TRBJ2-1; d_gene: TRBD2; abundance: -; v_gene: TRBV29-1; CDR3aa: SVQGRGNEQF
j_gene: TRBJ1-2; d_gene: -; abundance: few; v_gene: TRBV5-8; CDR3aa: ASSLDRAGGYT
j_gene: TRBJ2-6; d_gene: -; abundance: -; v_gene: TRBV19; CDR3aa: ASSISSSGANVLT
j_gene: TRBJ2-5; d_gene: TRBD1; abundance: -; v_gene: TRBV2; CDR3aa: ASSPGTGGVETQY
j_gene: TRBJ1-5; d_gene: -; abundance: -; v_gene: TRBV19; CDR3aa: ASSFREGNQPQH
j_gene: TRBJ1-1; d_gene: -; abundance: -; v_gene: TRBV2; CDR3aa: ASSAGHGMNTEAF
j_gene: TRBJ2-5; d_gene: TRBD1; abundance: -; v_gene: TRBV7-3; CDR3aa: ASSLLGQGTETQY
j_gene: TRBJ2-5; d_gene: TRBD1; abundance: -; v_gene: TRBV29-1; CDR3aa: SVDGTGAQETQY
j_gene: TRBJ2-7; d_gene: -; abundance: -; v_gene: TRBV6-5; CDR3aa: ASSTRGGSYEQY
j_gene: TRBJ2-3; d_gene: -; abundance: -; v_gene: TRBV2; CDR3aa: ASSPSRRRGTDTQY
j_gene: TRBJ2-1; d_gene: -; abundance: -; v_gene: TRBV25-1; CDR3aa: ASSDSLYSYNEQF
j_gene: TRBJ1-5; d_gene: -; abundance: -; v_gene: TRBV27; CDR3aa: ASSPIQGGRQPQH
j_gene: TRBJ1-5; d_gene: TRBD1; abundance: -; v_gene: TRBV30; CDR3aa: AWSAGTGNQPQH
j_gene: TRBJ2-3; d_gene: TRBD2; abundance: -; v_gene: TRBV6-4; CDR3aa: ASSDRTSGTPDTQY
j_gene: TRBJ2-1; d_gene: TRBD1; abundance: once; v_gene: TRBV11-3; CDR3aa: ASSPGQYNEQF
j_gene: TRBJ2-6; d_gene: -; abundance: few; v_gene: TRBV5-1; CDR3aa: ASSLFNSSGANVLT
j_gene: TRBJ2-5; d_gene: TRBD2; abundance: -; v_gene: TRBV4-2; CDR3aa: ASSQAGLAGGDGETQY
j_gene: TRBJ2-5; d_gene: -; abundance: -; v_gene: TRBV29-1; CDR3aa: SVGAYRETQY
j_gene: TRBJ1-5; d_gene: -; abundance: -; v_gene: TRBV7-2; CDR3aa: ASSLDQYQPQH
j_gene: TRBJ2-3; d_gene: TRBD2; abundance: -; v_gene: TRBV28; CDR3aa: ASSDGPGGTTDTQY
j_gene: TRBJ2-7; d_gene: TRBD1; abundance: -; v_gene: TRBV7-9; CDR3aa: ASSSGTGAYEQY
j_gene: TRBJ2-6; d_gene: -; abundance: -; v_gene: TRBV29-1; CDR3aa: SVASSGANVLT
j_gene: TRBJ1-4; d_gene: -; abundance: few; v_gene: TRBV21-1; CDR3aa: ASSSGWGVGEKLF
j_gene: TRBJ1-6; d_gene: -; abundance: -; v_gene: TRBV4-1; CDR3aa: ASSPRQISKNSPLH
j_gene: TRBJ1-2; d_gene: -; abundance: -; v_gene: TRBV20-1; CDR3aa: SASDNYGYT
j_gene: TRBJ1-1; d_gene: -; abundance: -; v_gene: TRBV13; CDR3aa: ASRLGGNTEAF
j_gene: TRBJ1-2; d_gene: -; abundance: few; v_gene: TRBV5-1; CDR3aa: ASSLGRGGNYGYT
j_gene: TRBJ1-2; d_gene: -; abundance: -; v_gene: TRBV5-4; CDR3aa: ASSLDIDYGYT
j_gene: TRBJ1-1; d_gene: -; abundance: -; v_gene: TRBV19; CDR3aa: ASSNWAGGGNTEAF
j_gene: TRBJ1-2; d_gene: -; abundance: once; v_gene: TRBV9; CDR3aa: ASSVAPATAYGYT
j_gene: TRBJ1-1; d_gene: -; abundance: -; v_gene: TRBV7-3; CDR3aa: ASSLQGNTEAF
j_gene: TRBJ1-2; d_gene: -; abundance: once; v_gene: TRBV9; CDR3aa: ASSVVQTGGYT
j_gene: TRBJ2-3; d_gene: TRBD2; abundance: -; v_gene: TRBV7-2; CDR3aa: ASSSPGLAVREGTDTQY
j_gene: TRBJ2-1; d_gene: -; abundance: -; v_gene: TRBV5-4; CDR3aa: ASSLRLGEYNEQF
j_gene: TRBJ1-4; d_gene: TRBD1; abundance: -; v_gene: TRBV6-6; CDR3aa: ASSYSEQGAGKLF